This TCR beta chain was found in a study of cytomegalovirus exposure and HLA in healthy donors. The CDR3 consists of 15 residues. The germline V gene encodes CDR1 MDHEN and CDR2 SYDVKM. V trimming: 6 bases; J trimming: 1 base; junction bases outside the gene matches: 6. Study-level results: The authors enumerated over 150 TCR beta chains as linked to cytomegalovirus.

Produced via immunoSEQ multiplex PCR; TCRdb's table is partial and in-frame only. The sample lists 150,000 or so clones; about 89% were seen once. With regard to this clone: Its matching antigen is unknown.

Specimen: PBMCs. The J gene is TRBJ2-1, the V gene TRBV28; the match to TRBD2 covers 7 bases. The TCR originated in a woman between 18 and 30 years old in good health and CMV-seropositive. CDR3 protein: CASRDSGLSYNEQFF. The CDR3 region has the DNA TGTGCCAGCAGGGATAGCGGGTTGTCCTACAATGAGCAGTTCTTC.